The 21 T cell receptor beta chains below all came from one sample that was sequenced in a study of OX40 agonist ivuxolimab in advanced cancers. The receptor library was made with the immunoSEQ multiplex PCR assay. TCRdb took this table from immuneACCESS and kept in-frame rearrangements with V and J called. Such tables lack part of the clones; where checked against another copy, unresolved V genes explain under half of the gap, and the rest is unexplained. Here the sample has roughly 24,000 clones; less than 90% occur a single time. The ten most abundant clones make up about a sixth of the sample. This sample comprised CD4+ or CD8+ T cells sorted from blood, obtained in a trial of the OX40 agonist ivuxolimab. Receptors originate from an adult with an advanced solid tumor such as melanoma, head and neck, liver or kidney cancer.

The CDR3 nucleotides are TGTGCCAGCAGCTTGGAGCTAGCCTCCACAGATACGCAGTATTTT. This sequence encodes CASSLELASTDTQYF. The chain joins TRBV5-4 to TRBJ2-3; a possible D gene is TRBD2 (5 bases). Trimming pared 0 bases from V and 2 bases from J, leaving 10 bases between. The germline V gene has CDR1 SGHNT and CDR2 YYREEE (reference sequence). The CDR3 runs to 15 residues.

The rearrangement uses TRBV11-3 and TRBJ1-1; D call uncertain. The germline CDR1 and CDR2 sequences are SGHNT and YENEEA. The CDR3 is 15 amino acids. The V end lost 6 bases, the J end lost 12 bases, and 26 bases lay between the germline ends. The CDR3, as DNA: TGTGCCAGCAGGGGCAGAGGATCGATCGAAGCTTTCCCTTTCTTT. Translated, it gives CASRGRGSIEAFPFF.

V and J are TRBV5-1 and TRBJ2-2; D possibly corresponds to TRBD2 (6 bases). The CDR3 contains 12 residues. Trimming pared 5 bases from V and 8 bases from J, leaving 10 bases between. Germline values: CDR1 SGHRS, CDR2 YFSETQ. CDR3 coding DNA: TGCGCCAGCAGTTGGGACTTTGGGGAGCTGTTTTTT. Protein sequence: CASSWDFGELFF.

The chain has TRBV7-9 and TRBJ2-6; D is possibly TRBD1 (6 bases). The ends were cut back, 3 bases at V and 0 bases at J, with 12 bases in the middle. The CDR3 runs to 17 residues. Germline CDR1 and CDR2: SEHNR and FQNEAQ (reference sequence). The CDR3 is CASSFSGAPSGANVLTF. Here the CDR3 DNA reads TGTGCCAGCAGCTTTTCAGGGGCCCCCTCTGGGGCCAACGTCCTGACTTTC.

This clone has only a few counts. J is TRBJ2-5 and V is TRBV19; D is perhaps TRBD2 (6 bases). The V and J ends lost 1 base and 1 base respectively, with 13 bases between them. Germline CDR1 LNHDA, CDR2 SQIVND (reference sequence). The CDR3 spans 16 residues. The CDR3 reads CASSIGLRRGQETQYF. The CDR3 bases are TGTGCCAGTAGTATAGGCCTACGGCGGGGCCAAGAGACCCAGTACTTC.

V usage is TRBV5-1 and J usage is TRBJ2-3; D is possibly TRBD2 (5 bases). CDR3 length equals 15 residues. V lost 0 bases and J lost 4, with 12 bases in between. Germline V gene sequence: CDR1 SGHRS, CDR2 YFSETQ. CDR3 coding DNA: TGCGCCAGCAGCTTGGGGCGCGCGGGCGCAGATACGCAGTATTTT. As protein: CASSLGRAGADTQYF.

This clone was picked up one time. This chain uses TRBV5-4 with TRBJ2-1, with D possibly matching TRBD2 (6 bases). CDR3 length equals 13 residues. Trimming shortened V by 0 bases and J by 7 bases, and 8 bases separated the two germline ends. CDR1 SGHNT and CDR2 YYREEE come from the germline V gene (reference sequence). Here the CDR3 reads CASSLVSGNEQFF. The CDR3 DNA reads TGTGCCAGCAGCTTGGTGAGCGGGAATGAGCAGTTCTTC. The full variable domain, completed using reference TRBV5-4 and TRBJ2-1, is ETGVTQSPTHLIKTRGQQVTLRCSSQSGHNTVSWYQQALGQGPQFIFQYYREEENGRGNFPPRFSGLQFPNYSSELNVNALELDDSALYLCASSLVSGNEQFFGPGTRLTVL.

CDR3 nucleotide sequence: TGCGCCAGCAGTGCCCCGGGACAGGGATATGGCTACACCTTC. Its protein is CASSAPGQGYGYTF. This sequence joins TRBV10-2 and TRBJ1-2; TRBD1 agrees at 9 bases. Germline V gene lookup returns CDR1 WSHSY and CDR2 SAAADI. With V trimmed by 4 bases and J by 5 bases, 5 bases remained unmatched. CDR3 length: 14 residues.

This clone was seen more than once but under ten times. The V and J genes are TRBV4-1 and TRBJ2-1; D is unclear. This CDR3 is 14 amino acids long. Trimming shortened V by 0 bases and J by 9 bases, and 12 bases separated the two germline ends. Germline assignment: CDR1 MGHRA and CDR2 YSYEKL. The CDR3 loop is CASSQDMGMSEQFF. CDR3 sequence (DNA): TGCGCCAGCAGCCAAGATATGGGGATGAGTGAGCAGTTCTTC.

The chain couples TRBV7-8 to TRBJ1-2; the match to TRBD1 covers 7 bases. The trim removed 2 bases at V and 0 bases at J, leaving 0 bases unmatched. The CDR3 covers 14 residues. Germline CDR1 is SGHVS and CDR2 is FQNEAQ. This chain's CDR3 is CASSLQGANYGYTF. DNA of the CDR3: TGTGCCAGCAGCTTACAGGGGGCTAACTATGGCTACACCTTC.

The J gene is TRBJ2-7, the V gene TRBV11-2, with D possibly being TRBD2 (6 bases). This CDR3 region has 17 residues. The V gene's germline CDR1 is SGHAT and CDR2 FQNNGV. V dropped 1 base and J dropped 6 bases, with 22 bases sitting between them. CDR3 sequence reads: CASSLGLGGPTVCEQYF. The CDR3, as DNA: TGTGCCAGCAGCTTAGGCCTGGGGGGTCCTACAGTCTGCGAGCAGTACTTC.

The genes are TRBV7-3 and TRBJ2-7; 14 nucleotides match TRBD2. This CDR3 comprises 15 residues. Germline CDR1 and CDR2: SGHTA and FQGTGA. The trim removed 5 bases at V and 7 bases at J, leaving 7 bases unmatched. The CDR3 nucleotides read TGTGCCAGCAGCCCAGGGACTAGCGGGAGTCGAGAGCAGTACTTC. Translating it yields CASSPGTSGSREQYF.

This clone has only one observation. The chain joins TRBV14 to TRBJ2-2, with TRBD2 as a possible D gene (6 bases). CDR1 is SGHDN and CDR2 is FVKESK in the germline V gene. This CDR3 comprises 15 residues. The V end lost 2 bases, the J end lost 3 bases, and 10 bases lay between the germline ends. The CDR3 DNA reads TGTGCCAGCAGCCAACGACGGGGGTACACCGGGGAGCTGTTTTTT. It yields the protein CASSQRRGYTGELFF.

V gene TRBV23-1 combines with J gene TRBJ2-7; D not resolved. TRBV23-1 is filed as an ORF, its function uncertain. This CDR3 region has 13 residues. Trimming took off 8 bases at V and 1 base at J, with 12 bases between the two ends. CDR3 nucleotides: TGCGCCAGCCCCTACGATGGGTCCTACGAGCAGTACTTC. Its translation: CASPYDGSYEQYF.

The chain couples TRBV4-3 to TRBJ1-3; no clear D gene. The CDR3 contains 13 residues. CDR1 and CDR2 (germline): LGHNA, YSLEER. The germline V and J ends were trimmed by 1 base and 0 bases, with 1 base remaining between them. In nucleotides, the CDR3 is TGCGCCAGCAGCCAAGCCTCTGGAAACACCATATATTTT. Translated: CASSQASGNTIYF.

This rearrangement joins TRBV7-2 to TRBJ2-7; D is undetermined. The germline V and J ends were trimmed by 1 base and 5 bases, with 3 bases remaining between them. This CDR3 has 11 amino acids. The germline gives CDR1 SGHTA, CDR2 FQGNSA. CDR3 nucleotides: TGTGCCAGCAGCTTAGGTAACGAGCAGTACTTC. The encoded protein is CASSLGNEQYF.

The V and J genes are TRBV29-1 and TRBJ1-5; D is ambiguous. V lost 4 bases and J lost 6, with 16 bases in between. Germline CDR1 reads SQVTM; CDR2 reads ANQGSEA. The CDR3 length is 14 residues. The CDR3 nucleotides are TGCAGCGTTGCTTCTGGGGATGTGGGTCAGCCCCAGCATTTT. Residues: CSVASGDVGQPQHF.

This clone occurred a few times. The chain links TRBV7-3 to TRBJ2-3; D uncertain. The germline V gene has CDR1 SGHTA and CDR2 FQGTGA. The V and J ends lost 2 bases and 4 bases respectively, with 4 bases between them. This CDR3 spans 12 amino acids. CDR3 loop: CASSLVPDTQYF. In nucleotides, the CDR3 is TGTGCCAGCAGCTTAGTCCCAGATACGCAGTATTTT.

The rearrangement joins TRBV9 to TRBJ2-6; the match to TRBD1 covers 7 bases. With V trimmed by 1 base and J by 0 bases, 4 bases remained unmatched. CDR1 is SGDLS and CDR2 is YYNGEE in the germline V gene. The CDR3 loop spans 17 amino acids. The CDR3: CASSVKGAGSGANVLTF. The CDR3 DNA follows: TGTGCCAGCAGCGTAAAGGGGGCGGGCTCTGGGGCCAACGTCCTGACTTTC.

The rearrangement links TRBV15 to TRBJ1-4; D unclear. The germline CDR1 and CDR2 sequences are LNHNV and YYDKDF (reference sequence). The CDR3 has 16 residues. The V gene lost 1 base and the J gene lost 0 bases, with 9 bases spanning the gap. The CDR3 coding sequence is TGTGCCACCAGCAGAGGTCTATCCACAACTAATGAAAAACTGTTTTTT. Amino acids: CATSRGLSTTNEKLFF.

This rearrangement joins TRBV10-3 to TRBJ1-6, with 7 bases identical to TRBD1. Trimming removed 2 bases from V and 5 bases from J; junction bases left unmatched: 6. Germline CDR1 and CDR2: ENHRY and SYGVKD. This CDR3 is built from 16 residues. CDR3 sequence: CAISEAGQANNSPLHF. DNA for the CDR3: TGTGCCATCAGTGAGGCCGGACAGGCGAATAATTCACCCCTCCACTTT.